What follows are 5 T cell receptor beta chains derived from one specimen sequenced in a study of CD8 T cells in ankylosing spondylitis. TCRdb re-analysed the 5' RACE reads in MiXCR, keeping a single row per CDR3 protein. The sample carries roughly 40,000 distinct CDR3 sequences, under 5% recorded once. Input material: blood, either unsorted or a sorted T cell fraction (not recorded which). The receptors derive from a female donor with ankylosing spondylitis or in good health (not recorded which).

The V gene is TRBV9, the J gene TRBJ2-1; TRBD1 agrees at 10 bases. The germline V gene has CDR1 SGDLS and CDR2 YYNGEE. The V segment lost 3 bases and the J segment 7 bases; nucleotides outside the gene matches: 4. This CDR3 comprises 14 residues. CDR3 DNA: TGTGCCAGCAGCGAGGGACAGGGGAGGAATGAGCAGTTCTTC. Translated: CASSEGQGRNEQFF.

There are many counts of this clonotype. This chain uses TRBV9 with TRBJ2-5; D perhaps matches TRBD2 (7 bases). The germline gives CDR1 SGDLS, CDR2 YYNGEE. The CDR3 contains 14 residues. V gave up 4 bases and J gave up 2 bases, with 12 bases separating them. CDR3 sequence reads: CASSWGGTQETQYF. CDR3 bases: TGTGCCAGCAGCTGGGGGGGGACACAAGAGACCCAGTACTTC.

This clonotype was detected ten times or more. The chain joins TRBV9 to TRBJ2-6; D remains ambiguous. Trimming removed 3 bases at V and 0 bases at J, with 10 bases between. The CDR3 runs 16 residues. The germline V gene encodes CDR1 SGDLS and CDR2 YYNGEE. CDR3 sequence reads: CASSARLASGANVLTF. CDR3 sequence (DNA): TGTGCCAGCAGCGCCCGCTTAGCCTCTGGGGCCAACGTCCTGACTTTC.

The genes are TRBV9 and TRBJ2-1; 8 bases agree with TRBD1. CDR3 length: 19 amino acids. J lost 0 bases, V lost 2 bases, and 13 bases had no gene match. Germline V gene sequence: CDR1 SGDLS, CDR2 YYNGEE. The CDR3 spells CASSVLPGDRRYSYNEQFF. The CDR3 coding sequence is TGTGCCAGCAGCGTCCTCCCTGGGGACAGGCGTTACTCCTACAATGAGCAGTTCTTC.

This clonotype was counted only a few times. The J gene is TRBJ2-5, the V gene TRBV9; no clear D. The germline V gene has CDR1 SGDLS and CDR2 YYNGEE. V lost 4 bases, J lost 2 bases, and 12 bases lay in between. There are 14 residues in the CDR3. The CDR3: CASSPHESQETQYF. The CDR3 coding sequence is TGTGCCAGCAGCCCCCACGAGAGTCAAGAGACCCAGTACTTC.